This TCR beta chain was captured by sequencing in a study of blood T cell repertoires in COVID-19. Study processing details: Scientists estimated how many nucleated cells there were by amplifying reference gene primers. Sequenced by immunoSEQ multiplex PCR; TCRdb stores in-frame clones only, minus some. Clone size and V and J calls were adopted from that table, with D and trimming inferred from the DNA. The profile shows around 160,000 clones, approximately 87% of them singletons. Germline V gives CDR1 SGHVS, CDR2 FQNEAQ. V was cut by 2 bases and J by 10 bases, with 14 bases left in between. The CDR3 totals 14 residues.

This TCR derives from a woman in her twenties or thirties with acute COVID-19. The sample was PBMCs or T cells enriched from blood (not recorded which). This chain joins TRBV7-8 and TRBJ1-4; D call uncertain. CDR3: CASSLPGYGRKLFF. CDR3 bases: TGTGCCAGCAGCTTACCTGGGTATGGGCGAAAACTGTTTTTT. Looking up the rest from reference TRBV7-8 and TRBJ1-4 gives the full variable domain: GAGVSQSPRYKVAKRGQDVALRCDPISGHVSLFWYQQALGQGPEFLTYFQNEAQLDKSGLPSDRFFAERPEGSVSTLKIQRTQQEDSAVYLCASSLPGYGRKLFFGSGTQLSVL.